The clone carrying this T cell receptor (beta chain) was counted only a few times. The antigen remains undetermined. This sample was included in a study of identical twins. Overall study results and limits: Models predicted too little out-of-frame TCR alpha sharing in monozygotic twins.

TCRdb redid the calling of the 5' RACE reads with MiXCR, one entry per CDR3 protein. Here the sample spans about 530,000 distinct CDR3 sequences, around 15% being singletons. Germline-derived CDR1 and CDR2 are DFQATT and SNEGSKA (reference sequence). This CDR3 is 16 amino acids long. Trimming shortened V by 0 bases and J by 2 bases, and 11 bases separated the two germline ends. These same data were also listed under a study on yellow fever vaccine responses in identical twins.

The sequence came from a woman aged 18-30 years in good health. The V gene is TRBV20-1, the J gene TRBJ1-6; tentatively, D is TRBD1 (6 bases). Sequences were obtained from CD4+ T cells sorted from blood. CDR3 sequence reads: CSARDRGTTYNSPLHF. The CDR3, as DNA: TGCAGTGCTAGAGACAGGGGTACTACCTATAATTCACCCCTCCACTTT.